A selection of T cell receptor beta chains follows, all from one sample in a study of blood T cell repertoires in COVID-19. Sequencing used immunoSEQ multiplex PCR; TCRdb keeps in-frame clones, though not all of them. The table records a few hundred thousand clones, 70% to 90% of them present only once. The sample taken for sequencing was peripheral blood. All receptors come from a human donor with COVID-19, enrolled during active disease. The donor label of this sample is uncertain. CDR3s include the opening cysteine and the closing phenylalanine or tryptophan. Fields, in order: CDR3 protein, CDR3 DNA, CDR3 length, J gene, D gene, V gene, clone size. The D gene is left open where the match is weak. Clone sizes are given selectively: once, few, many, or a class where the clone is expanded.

CDR3: CASSSGLAGAGELFF
DNA: TGTGCCAGCAGCTCAGGACTAGCGGGAGCCGGGGAGCTGTTTTTT
length: 15
J: TRBJ2-2
D: TRBD2
V: TRBV11-2
size: .

CDR3: CASSPPGYEQYF
DNA: TGTGCCAGCTCACCACCCGGGTACGAGCAGTACTTC
length: 12
J: TRBJ2-7
D: .
V: TRBV18
size: .

CDR3: CASSSSYDSYGYTF
DNA: TGTGCCAGCAGTTCCTCTTATGACAGCTATGGCTACACCTTC
length: 14
J: TRBJ1-2
D: .
V: TRBV6-6
size: once

CDR3: CASSIDTGELFF
DNA: TGTGCCAGCAGCATAGACACCGGGGAGCTGTTTTTT
length: 12
J: TRBJ2-2
D: .
V: TRBV5-4
size: .

CDR3: CAIAGGSSYNEQFF
DNA: TGTGCCATAGCGGGAGGTAGCTCCTACAATGAGCAGTTCTTC
length: 14
J: TRBJ2-1
D: TRBD2
V: TRBV7-9
size: .

CDR3: CASSFTPWASASTDTQYF
DNA: TGTGCCAGCAGTTTTACCCCCTGGGCTAGCGCCAGCACAGATACGCAGTATTTT
length: 18
J: TRBJ2-3
D: .
V: TRBV28
size: .

CDR3: CAISESTGLAVGSDTQYF
DNA: TGTGCCATCAGTGAGTCGACGGGACTAGCGGTAGGTTCAGATACGCAGTATTTT
length: 18
J: TRBJ2-3
D: TRBD2
V: TRBV10-3
size: .

CDR3: CASSLSREDTQYF
DNA: TGTGCCAGCAGCTTAAGCAGGGAAGATACGCAGTATTTT
length: 13
J: TRBJ2-3
D: .
V: TRBV7-3
size: .

CDR3: CAISTSGNLEKLFF
DNA: TGTGCCATCAGTACCTCCGGGAACCTCGAAAAACTGTTTTTT
length: 14
J: TRBJ1-4
D: .
V: TRBV10-3
size: .

CDR3: CSGGTGEDF
DNA: TGCAGCGGAGGGACAGGGGAGGATTTT
length: 9
J: TRBJ2-3
D: TRBD1
V: TRBV29-1
size: .

CDR3: CSASRGLGGTGDEQFF
DNA: TGCAGTGCTAGTCGAGGGCTGGGGGGGACTGGGGATGAGCAGTTCTTC
length: 16
J: TRBJ2-1
D: TRBD2
V: TRBV20-1
size: .

CDR3: CASSITGGETSPLHF
DNA: TGTGCCAGTAGTATAACAGGGGGCGAGACTTCACCCCTCCACTTT
length: 15
J: TRBJ1-6
D: TRBD1
V: TRBV19
size: .

CDR3: CASSWAGGTEAFF
DNA: TGTGCCAGCAGTTGGGCAGGGGGAACTGAAGCTTTCTTT
length: 13
J: TRBJ1-1
D: TRBD1
V: TRBV12-3/TRBV12-4
size: .

CDR3: CASSLAGGEQFF
DNA: TGTGCCAGCAGTCTAGCGGGAGGCGAGCAGTTCTTC
length: 12
J: TRBJ2-1
D: TRBD2
V: TRBV11-2
size: .

CDR3: CASSPYRDSYGYTF
DNA: TGTGCCAGCAGCCCATACCGGGACAGTTATGGCTACACCTTC
length: 14
J: TRBJ1-2
D: TRBD1
V: TRBV14
size: .

CDR3: CASSQQVNTEAFF
DNA: TGTGCCAGTAGCCAACAGGTGAACACTGAAGCTTTCTTT
length: 13
J: TRBJ1-1
D: .
V: TRBV19
size: few

CDR3: CASSLRRGVGSYGYTF
DNA: TGTGCCAGCAGCTTAAGGCGCGGGGTTGGGAGCTATGGCTACACCTTC
length: 16
J: TRBJ1-2
D: .
V: TRBV7-8
size: few

CDR3: CASSLAGGPYNEQFF
DNA: TGTGCCAGCAGCTTAGCGGGGGGTCCTTACAATGAGCAGTTCTTC
length: 15
J: TRBJ2-1
D: .
V: TRBV7-2
size: .

CDR3: CASSLGLGPTDTQYF
DNA: TGTGCCAGCAGCTTGGGACTAGGACCCACAGATACGCAGTATTTT
length: 15
J: TRBJ2-3
D: .
V: TRBV5-6
size: many

CDR3: CASSFPKLQSSYEQYF
DNA: TGTGCCAGCAGTTTCCCCAAACTGCAAAGCTCCTACGAGCAGTACTTC
length: 16
J: TRBJ2-7
D: .
V: TRBV6-6
size: .

CDR3: CASSPGLAGLQETQYF
DNA: TGCGCCAGCAGCCCAGGACTAGCGGGGCTCCAAGAGACCCAGTACTTC
length: 16
J: TRBJ2-5
D: TRBD2
V: TRBV4-1
size: once

CDR3: CASSDDQGANTEAFF
DNA: TGCGCCAGCAGTGACGACCAGGGGGCCAACACTGAAGCTTTCTTT
length: 15
J: TRBJ1-1
D: TRBD1
V: TRBV10-1
size: .

CDR3: CSVERAGTGYGYTF
DNA: TGCAGCGTTGAAAGGGCGGGAACCGGCTATGGCTACACCTTC
length: 14
J: TRBJ1-2
D: .
V: TRBV29-1
size: .

CDR3: CASSLSLQGGRGYTF
DNA: TGTGCCAGCAGTTTATCCCTACAGGGTGGTCGGGGCTACACCTTC
length: 15
J: TRBJ1-2
D: .
V: TRBV28
size: .

CDR3: CASSQTQETQYF
DNA: TGTGCCAGCTCACAGACTCAAGAGACCCAGTACTTC
length: 12
J: TRBJ2-5
D: .
V: TRBV18
size: .